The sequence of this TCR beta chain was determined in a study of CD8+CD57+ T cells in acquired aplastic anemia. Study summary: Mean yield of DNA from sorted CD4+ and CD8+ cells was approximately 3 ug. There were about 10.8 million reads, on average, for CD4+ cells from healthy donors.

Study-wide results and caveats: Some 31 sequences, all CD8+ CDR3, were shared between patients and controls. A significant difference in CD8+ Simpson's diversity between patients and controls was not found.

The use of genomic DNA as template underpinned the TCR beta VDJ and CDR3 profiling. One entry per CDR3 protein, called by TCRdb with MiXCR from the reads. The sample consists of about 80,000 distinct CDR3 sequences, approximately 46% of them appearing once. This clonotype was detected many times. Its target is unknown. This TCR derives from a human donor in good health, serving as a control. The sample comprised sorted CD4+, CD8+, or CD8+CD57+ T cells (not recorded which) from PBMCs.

CDR3 region: CASSIGLYGYEQYF. The CDR3 coding sequence is TGTGCCAGTAGTATAGGTCTCTATGGTTACGAGCAGTACTTC. The V and J genes are TRBV19 and TRBJ2-7; D unclear. The CDR3 runs 14 residues. CDR1 and CDR2 from the germline V gene are LNHDA and SQIVND (reference sequence). The ends were cut back, 1 base at V and 4 bases at J, with 11 bases in the middle.